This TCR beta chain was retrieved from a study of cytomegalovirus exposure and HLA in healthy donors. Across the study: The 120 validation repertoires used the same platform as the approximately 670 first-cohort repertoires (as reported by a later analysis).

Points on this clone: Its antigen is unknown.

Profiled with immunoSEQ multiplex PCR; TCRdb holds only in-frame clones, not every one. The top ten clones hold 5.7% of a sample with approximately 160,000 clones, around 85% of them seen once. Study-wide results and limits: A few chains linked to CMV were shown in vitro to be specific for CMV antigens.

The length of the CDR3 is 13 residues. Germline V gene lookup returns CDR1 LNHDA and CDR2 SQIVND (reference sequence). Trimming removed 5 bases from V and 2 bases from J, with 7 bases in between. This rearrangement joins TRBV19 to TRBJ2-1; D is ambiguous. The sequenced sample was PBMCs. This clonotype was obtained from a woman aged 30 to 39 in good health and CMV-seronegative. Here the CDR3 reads CASSLLAYNEQFF. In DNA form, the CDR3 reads TGTGCCAGTAGTTTACTCGCCTACAATGAGCAGTTCTTC.